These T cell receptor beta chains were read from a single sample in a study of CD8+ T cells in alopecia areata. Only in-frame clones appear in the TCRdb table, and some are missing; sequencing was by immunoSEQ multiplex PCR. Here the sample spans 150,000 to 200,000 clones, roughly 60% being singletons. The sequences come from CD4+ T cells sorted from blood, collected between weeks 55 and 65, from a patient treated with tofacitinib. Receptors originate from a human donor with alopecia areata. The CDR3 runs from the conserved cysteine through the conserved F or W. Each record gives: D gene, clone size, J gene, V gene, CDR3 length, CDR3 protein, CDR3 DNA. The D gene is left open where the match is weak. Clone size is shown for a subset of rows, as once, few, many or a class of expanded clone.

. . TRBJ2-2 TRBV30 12 CAWSLNTGELFF TGTGCCTGGAGTTTGAACACCGGGGAGCTGTTTTTT
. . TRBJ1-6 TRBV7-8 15 CASSLQIRRSSPLHF TGTGCCAGCAGCTTACAGATCCGGAGGTCTTCACCCCTCCACTTT
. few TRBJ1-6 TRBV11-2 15 CASSLGTIPNSPLHF TGTGCCAGCAGCTTAGGTACCATACCGAATTCACCCCTCCACTTT
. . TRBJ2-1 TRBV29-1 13 CSVARGQYNEQFF TGCAGCGTTGCCCGAGGACAGTACAATGAGCAGTTCTTC
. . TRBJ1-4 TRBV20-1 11 CSAWGGEKLFF TGCAGTGCTTGGGGAGGTGAAAAACTGTTTTTT
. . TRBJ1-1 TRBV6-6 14 CASSYSAADTEAFF TGTGCCAGCAGTTACTCTGCCGCGGACACTGAAGCTTTCTTT
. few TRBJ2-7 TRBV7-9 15 CASTTEARFKYEQYF TGTGCCAGCACTACCGAGGCCAGGTTCAAGTACGAGCAGTACTTC
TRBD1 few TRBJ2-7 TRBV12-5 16 CASGLVLGQEFYEQYF TGTGCTAGTGGTTTGGTACTCGGACAGGAGTTTTACGAGCAGTACTTC
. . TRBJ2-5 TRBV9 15 CASSVAGVGQETQYF TGTGCCAGCAGCGTAGCGGGCGTCGGCCAAGAGACCCAGTACTTC
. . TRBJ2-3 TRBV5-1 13 CASDHDGTDTQYF TGCGCCAGCGATCATGACGGCACAGATACGCAGTATTTT
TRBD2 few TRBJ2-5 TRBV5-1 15 CASSLVLAGGETQYF TGCGCCAGCAGCTTGGTATTAGCGGGGGGAGAGACCCAGTACTTC
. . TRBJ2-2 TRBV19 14 CASSISRNTGELFF TGTGCCAGTAGTATCTCCCGGAACACCGGGGAGCTGTTTTTT
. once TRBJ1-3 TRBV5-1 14 CASSLGQFGNTIYF TGCGCCAGCAGCTTGGGACAATTTGGAAACACCATATATTTT
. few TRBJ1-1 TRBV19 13 CASFSGPGTEAFF TGTGCCAGTTTTTCAGGGCCGGGCACTGAAGCTTTCTTT
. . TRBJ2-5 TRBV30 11 CAWSTAETQYF TGTGCCTGGAGCACCGCGGAGACCCAGTACTTC
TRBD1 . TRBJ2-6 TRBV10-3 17 CAIREDRGHTGANVLTF TGTGCCATCAGGGAGGACAGGGGGCATACTGGGGCCAACGTCCTGACTTTC
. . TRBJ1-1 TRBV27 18 CASSLSWFSRQMNTEAFF TGTGCCAGCAGTTTATCGTGGTTCAGTCGACAGATGAACACTGAAGCTTTCTTT
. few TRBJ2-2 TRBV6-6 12 CASRLGTGELFF TGTGCCAGCAGACTCGGTACCGGGGAGCTGTTTTTT
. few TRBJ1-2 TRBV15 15 CATSREVWANYGYTF TGTGCCACCAGCAGAGAGGTTTGGGCGAACTATGGCTACACCTTC
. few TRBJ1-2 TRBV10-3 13 CAISESTGIGYTF TGTGCCATCAGTGAGTCTACAGGGATTGGCTACACCTTC
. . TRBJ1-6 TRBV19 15 CASSIVSGGASPLHF TGTGCCAGTAGTATAGTGTCGGGGGGAGCTTCACCCCTCCACTTT
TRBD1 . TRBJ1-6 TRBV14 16 CASSLLQGSINSPLHF TGTGCCAGCAGCCTCCTACAGGGGAGCATTAATTCACCCCTCCACTTT
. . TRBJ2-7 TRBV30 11 CAWSSVYEQYF TGTGCCTGGAGTAGCGTCTACGAGCAGTACTTC
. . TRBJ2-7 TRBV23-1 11 CASKRTLEQYF TGCGCCAGCAAAAGGACACTCGAGCAGTACTTC